The rows below give T cell receptor beta chains drawn from one sample of a study of cytomegalovirus exposure and HLA in healthy donors. Some clones are missing from TCRdb's copy, which holds only in-frame ones; the method was immunoSEQ multiplex PCR. Among 250,000 to 350,000 clones listed, under 90% were seen once. The sample consisted of PBMCs. All receptors derive from a girl under 10 years old in good health and CMV-seronegative. Both conserved end residues are part of each CDR3. A D gene is named only where the DNA matches it firmly. The size of a clone is reported for some rows only, either as once, few or many, or as a class for expanded clones.

DNA,CDR3,D,V,size,J
TGTGCCAGCAGCGGAACAACACAGGTAGCCAACAATGAGCAGTTCTTC,CASSGTTQVANNEQFF,NA,TRBV5-4,NA,TRBJ2-1
TGTGCCAGCAGGGCCAGCACAGATACGCAGTATTTT,CASRASTDTQYF,NA,TRBV6-1,few,TRBJ2-3
TGTGCCAGCAGTTTGGGCAGCACCTACGAGCAGTACTTC,CASSLGSTYEQYF,NA,TRBV28,NA,TRBJ2-7
TGTGCCAGCTCACAGGAGTCTTCTAATTCACCCCTCCACTTT,CASSQESSNSPLHF,NA,TRBV18,NA,TRBJ1-6
TGTGCCAGCCGTAGGGACTCCTACAATCCATCCTACGAGCAGTACTTC,CASRRDSYNPSYEQYF,NA,TRBV11-1,NA,TRBJ2-7
TGTGCCAGCAGTTTATTCGGGGTGGAGAGGGAGCAGTTCTTC,CASSLFGVEREQFF,NA,TRBV27,NA,TRBJ2-1
TGTGCCAGCAGCCCTACAGGGTACACTGAAGCTTTCTTT,CASSPTGYTEAFF,NA,TRBV9,NA,TRBJ1-1
TGCGCCAGCACCCGCGGCGGAGAGCAGTACTTC,CASTRGGEQYF,NA,TRBV5-1,NA,TRBJ2-7
TGTGCCAGCTCACCAATCCGGTCCCCAGATACGCAGTATTTT,CASSPIRSPDTQYF,NA,TRBV18,NA,TRBJ2-3
TGTGCCACCAGCAGACAGACAGGGGGCGCGGGTGAAAAACTGTTTTTT,CATSRQTGGAGEKLFF,TRBD1,TRBV15,NA,TRBJ1-4
TGCGCCAGCAGCCCGGGAGACATTTCCTACGAGCAGTACTTC,CASSPGDISYEQYF,NA,TRBV4-1,NA,TRBJ2-7
TGTGCCAGCAGCTTGGGTCAGTTACCCTATGGCTACACCTTC,CASSLGQLPYGYTF,NA,TRBV5-6,NA,TRBJ1-2
TGTGCCAGTAGTCCGAGGACAGATCTTGGGGGTATCTACACCTTC,CASSPRTDLGGIYTF,NA,TRBV19,NA,TRBJ1-2
TGTGCCAGCAGCTACGTAAACTCACCCCGATACGAGCAGTACTTC,CASSYVNSPRYEQYF,NA,TRBV28,NA,TRBJ2-7
TGTGCCTGGAGCCTACAGGGCAATCAGCCCCAGCATTTT,CAWSLQGNQPQHF,NA,TRBV30,NA,TRBJ1-5
TGTGCCAGCAGCGTAGGACAGGGGTCGCCCCAGCATTTT,CASSVGQGSPQHF,TRBD1,TRBV9,NA,TRBJ1-5
TGTGCCAGCAGCTTACCCGGGGGAACCTACGAGCAGTACTTC,CASSLPGGTYEQYF,NA,TRBV7-9,NA,TRBJ2-7
TGTGCCATCAGCCTCGGAGCGGGAGGGCCCATATACAATGAGCAGTTCTTC,CAISLGAGGPIYNEQFF,TRBD2,TRBV10-3,NA,TRBJ2-1
TGTGCCAGCAGCTTGGTGAGGGGGCCGGTGAACACTGAAGCTTTCTTT,CASSLVRGPVNTEAFF,TRBD1,TRBV5-5,NA,TRBJ1-1
TGTGCCAGCAGCTTAGCGCCGCTGGGGACATTTAATGGCTACACCTTC,CASSLAPLGTFNGYTF,NA,TRBV11-1,NA,TRBJ1-2
TGTGCCAGCTCACCACTAGGAGGGCAAAAGGGATCACCCCTCCACTTT,CASSPLGGQKGSPLHF,NA,TRBV18,NA,TRBJ1-6
TGTGCCAGCAGTGGAGAGAGTGGGACAAGCTATGAGCAGTTCTTC,CASSGESGTSYEQFF,NA,TRBV2,NA,TRBJ2-1
TGTGCCAGCAGCCAAATGGGGGGGCTCCAGCATTTT,CASSQMGGLQHF,NA,TRBV6-5,NA,TRBJ1-5
TGTGCCAGCAGCATGACAGGGGGATCGATTAACACTGAAGCTTTCTTT,CASSMTGGSINTEAFF,TRBD1,TRBV7-9,NA,TRBJ1-1
TGTGCCAGCAGCTTAGACCTCCCTAGGACTAGCAACACCGGGGAGCTGTTTTTT,CASSLDLPRTSNTGELFF,TRBD2,TRBV7-2,NA,TRBJ2-2
TGCGCCAGCAGTTCTCAGGGGTGGATTATTAACACTGAAGCTTTCTTT,CASSSQGWIINTEAFF,NA,TRBV5-1,NA,TRBJ1-1
TGTGCCAGCAGCTTTTCTAATTCGGGGTATGGCTACACCTTC,CASSFSNSGYGYTF,NA,TRBV7-9,NA,TRBJ1-2
TGTGCCAGTAGTATAGTCGCAGGGGCCCACGAGCAGTACTTC,CASSIVAGAHEQYF,NA,TRBV19,NA,TRBJ2-7
TGTGCCAGCAGCCCACAGCAGAACACTGAAGCTTTCTTT,CASSPQQNTEAFF,NA,TRBV14,NA,TRBJ1-1
TGTGCCAGCAGTGGACAACAGGGACCAAATCTCTACGAGCAGTACTTC,CASSGQQGPNLYEQYF,NA,TRBV2,NA,TRBJ2-7
TGTGCCAGCAAGAGGGATCTCCGTAATGAAAAACTGTTTTTT,CASKRDLRNEKLFF,NA,TRBV10-3,NA,TRBJ1-4
TGTGCCAGCAGCTACGGACTAGCGGGGGGGCTTAAGGCAGATACGCAGTATTTT,CASSYGLAGGLKADTQYF,TRBD2,TRBV13,few,TRBJ2-3
TGCGCCAGCAGCCCGGACAGGGGGCTTGGAAACACCATATATTTT,CASSPDRGLGNTIYF,TRBD1,TRBV5-1,NA,TRBJ1-3
TGTGCCAGCAGAAAACAGGGCAACTATGGCTACACCTTC,CASRKQGNYGYTF,NA,TRBV6-5,NA,TRBJ1-2
TGTGCCAGCAGCTTGGGACTAGAATCCAATGAGCAGTTCTTC,CASSLGLESNEQFF,TRBD2,TRBV4-2,NA,TRBJ2-1
TGTGCCAGCACCAAAACCTACTACGAGCAGTACTTC,CASTKTYYEQYF,NA,TRBV5-8,NA,TRBJ2-7
TGTGCCAGCAGTCCGGGAAACACTGAAGCTTTCTTT,CASSPGNTEAFF,NA,TRBV28,NA,TRBJ1-1
TGTGCCAGCAGCTCGGAGGGGGCCCCCCGCTCTGGGGCCAACGTCCTGACTTTC,CASSSEGAPRSGANVLTF,NA,TRBV7-9,NA,TRBJ2-6
TGTGCCAGCAGTTTACAAGGGAGGAACACTGAAGCTTTCTTT,CASSLQGRNTEAFF,NA,TRBV28,NA,TRBJ1-1
TGTGCCAGCAGCTTAAATGGCGGGACCTACGAGCAGTACTTC,CASSLNGGTYEQYF,NA,TRBV7-2,NA,TRBJ2-7
TGCGCCAGCAGCCTTCTTAGCGGGGATCAAGAGACCCAGTACTTC,CASSLLSGDQETQYF,TRBD2,TRBV5-1,NA,TRBJ2-5
TGTGCCAGCAGTGAACCGGGTCACCTTGAAGCTTTCTTT,CASSEPGHLEAFF,NA,TRBV2,NA,TRBJ1-1
TGTGCCAGCAGCTCCGGACAGAACACTGAAGCTTTCTTT,CASSSGQNTEAFF,NA,TRBV7-3,once,TRBJ1-1
TGTGCCAGCAGCTTGAACTCGTACCAAGAGACCCAGTACTTC,CASSLNSYQETQYF,NA,TRBV5-4,NA,TRBJ2-5
TGTGCCAGCGCCCAGGGGCCTGGCACTAACAATGAGCAGTTCTTC,CASAQGPGTNNEQFF,NA,TRBV7-3,NA,TRBJ2-1
TGCGCCAGCAGGCCCCACCAGGGTCCCTACGAGCAGTACTTC,CASRPHQGPYEQYF,NA,TRBV5-1,NA,TRBJ2-7
TGTGCCAGCAGTTGGGACAGCAACTATGGCTACACCTTC,CASSWDSNYGYTF,TRBD1,TRBV6-5,NA,TRBJ1-2
TGTGCCACCAGCAGAGCTGTACAGGGGGCGCGATCTGAAGCTTTCTTT,CATSRAVQGARSEAFF,TRBD1,TRBV15,once,TRBJ1-1
TGTGCCAGCAGCTTAAGGGGACTAGCGAAGTGGGGCCCAGATACGCAGTATTTT,CASSLRGLAKWGPDTQYF,TRBD2,TRBV7-2,NA,TRBJ2-3
TGTGCCAGCAGCTTTGGAAGGGAGCGATACTTC,CASSFGRERYF,NA,TRBV11-2,NA,TRBJ2-7
TGCGCCAGCAGCTTATACGACAGGGTGGGGAGTTCACCCCTCCACTTT,CASSLYDRVGSSPLHF,TRBD1,TRBV5-1,once,TRBJ1-6
TGTGCCAGCAGTTACGGGGCGTGGCCCCCCGGCGAGCAGTACTTC,CASSYGAWPPGEQYF,NA,TRBV6-5,NA,TRBJ2-7
TGTGCCAGTATGGGGAAGGGAGAAGTCCTTGAGGCTTTCTTT,CASMGKGEVLEAFF,NA,TRBV19,NA,TRBJ1-1
TGTGCCATCAGTGAATGGAATAGCGGAGCCGCCAATGAGCAGTTCTTC,CAISEWNSGAANEQFF,NA,TRBV10-3,NA,TRBJ2-1
TGTGCCAGCAGTTACGGGGCGGGGGCGCGGGAGACTGAAGCTTTCTTT,CASSYGAGARETEAFF,NA,TRBV6-5,NA,TRBJ1-1